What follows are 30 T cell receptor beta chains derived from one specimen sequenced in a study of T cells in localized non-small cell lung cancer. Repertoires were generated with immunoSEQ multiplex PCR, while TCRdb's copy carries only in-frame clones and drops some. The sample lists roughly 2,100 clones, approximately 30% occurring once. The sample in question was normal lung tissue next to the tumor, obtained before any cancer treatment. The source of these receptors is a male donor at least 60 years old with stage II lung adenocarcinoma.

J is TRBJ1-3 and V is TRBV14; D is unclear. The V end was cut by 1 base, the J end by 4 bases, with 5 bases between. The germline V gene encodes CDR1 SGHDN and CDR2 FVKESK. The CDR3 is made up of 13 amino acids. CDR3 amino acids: CASSQGWGNTIYF. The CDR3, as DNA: TGTGCCAGCAGCCAAGGATGGGGAAACACCATATATTTT.

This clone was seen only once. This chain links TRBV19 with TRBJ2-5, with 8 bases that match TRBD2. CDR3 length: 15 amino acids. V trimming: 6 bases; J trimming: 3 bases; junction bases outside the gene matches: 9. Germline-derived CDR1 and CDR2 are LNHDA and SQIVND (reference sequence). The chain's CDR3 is CASSLGGDGKETQYF. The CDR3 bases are TGTGCCAGTAGCCTCGGGGGGGACGGTAAAGAGACCCAGTACTTC.

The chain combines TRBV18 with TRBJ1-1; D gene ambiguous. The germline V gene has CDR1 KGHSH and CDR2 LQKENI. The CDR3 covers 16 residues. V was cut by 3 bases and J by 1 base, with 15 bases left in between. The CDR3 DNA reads TGTGCCAGCTCACCCGACGTTAATCCGCCGAACACTGAAGCTTTCTTT. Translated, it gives CASSPDVNPPNTEAFF.

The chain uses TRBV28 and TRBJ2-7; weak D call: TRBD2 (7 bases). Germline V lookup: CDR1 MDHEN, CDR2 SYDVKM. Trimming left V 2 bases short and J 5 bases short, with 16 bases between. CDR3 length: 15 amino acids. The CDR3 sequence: CASSLGGGGFDEQYF. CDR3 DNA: TGTGCCAGCAGTTTAGGGGGCGGGGGATTCGACGAGCAGTACTTC.

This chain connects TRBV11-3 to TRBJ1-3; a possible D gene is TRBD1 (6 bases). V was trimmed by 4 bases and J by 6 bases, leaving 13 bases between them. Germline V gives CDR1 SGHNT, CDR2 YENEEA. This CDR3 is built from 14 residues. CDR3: CASSSGQPVNTIYF. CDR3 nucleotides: TGTGCCAGCAGCTCCGGACAGCCTGTAAACACCATATATTTT.

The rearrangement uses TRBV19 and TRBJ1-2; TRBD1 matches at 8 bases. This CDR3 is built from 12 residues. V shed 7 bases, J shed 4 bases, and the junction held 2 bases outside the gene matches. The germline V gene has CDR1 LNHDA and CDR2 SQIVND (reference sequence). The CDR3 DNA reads TGTGCCAGTACCACAGGGGGCTATGGCTACACCTTC. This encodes CASTTGGYGYTF.

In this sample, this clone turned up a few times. The CDR3 loop reads CASSTQVYGYTF. In DNA, the CDR3 is TGTGCCAGTAGTACGCAGGTCTATGGCTACACCTTC. This chain joins TRBV19 and TRBJ1-2; D call uncertain. CDR3 length: 12 residues. Trimming took 4 bases from V and 4 from J, leaving 7 bases between them. From germline, CDR1 is LNHDA and CDR2 SQIVND (reference sequence).

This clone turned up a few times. The CDR3 loop reads CAWSVGAGNTEAFF. The CDR3 region has the DNA TGTGCCTGGAGTGTAGGGGCAGGGAATACTGAAGCTTTCTTT. This chain uses TRBV30 with TRBJ1-1; possible D gene TRBD1, 5 bases. Germline V lookup: CDR1 GTSNPN, CDR2 SVGIG (reference sequence). Trimming took 0 bases from V and 5 from J, leaving 13 bases between them. The CDR3 has 14 amino acids. The full variable domain, completed using reference TRBV30 and TRBJ1-1, is SQTIHQWPATLVQPVGSPLSLECTVEGTSNPNLYWYRQAAGRGLQLLFYSVGIGQISSEVPQNLSASRPQDRQFILSSKKLLLSDSGFYLCAWSVGAGNTEAFFGQGTRLTVV.

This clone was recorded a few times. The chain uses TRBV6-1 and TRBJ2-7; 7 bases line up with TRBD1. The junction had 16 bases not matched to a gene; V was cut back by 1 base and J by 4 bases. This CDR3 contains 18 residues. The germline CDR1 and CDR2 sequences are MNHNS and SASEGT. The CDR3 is CASSEDPRQGDGWYEQYF. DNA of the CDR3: TGTGCCAGCAGTGAAGATCCGAGACAGGGTGATGGATGGTACGAGCAGTACTTC.

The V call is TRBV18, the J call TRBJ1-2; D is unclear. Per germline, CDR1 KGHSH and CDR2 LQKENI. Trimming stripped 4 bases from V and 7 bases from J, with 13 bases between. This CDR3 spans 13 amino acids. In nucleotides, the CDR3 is TGTGCCAGCTCACAGGCGGTAGGCCGTGGCTACACCTTC. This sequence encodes CASSQAVGRGYTF.

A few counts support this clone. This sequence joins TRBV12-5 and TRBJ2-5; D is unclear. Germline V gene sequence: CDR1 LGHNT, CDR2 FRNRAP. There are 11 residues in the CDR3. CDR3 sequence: CASKAAETQYF. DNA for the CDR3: TGTGCCAGCAAGGCCGCGGAGACCCAGTACTTC.

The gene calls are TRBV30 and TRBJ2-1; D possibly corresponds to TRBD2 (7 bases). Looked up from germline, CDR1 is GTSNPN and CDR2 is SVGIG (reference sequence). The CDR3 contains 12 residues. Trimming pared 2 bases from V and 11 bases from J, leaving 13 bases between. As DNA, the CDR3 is TGTGCCTGGAGTCATAGGGGGGGAAAGCAGTTCTTC. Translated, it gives CAWSHRGGKQFF.

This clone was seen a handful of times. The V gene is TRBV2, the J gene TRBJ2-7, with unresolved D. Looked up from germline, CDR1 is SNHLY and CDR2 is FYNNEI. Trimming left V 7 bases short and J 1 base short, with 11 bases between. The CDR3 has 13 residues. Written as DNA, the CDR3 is TGTGCCAGCAAGGGCATCGATTCCTACGAGCAGTACTTC. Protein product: CASKGIDSYEQYF.

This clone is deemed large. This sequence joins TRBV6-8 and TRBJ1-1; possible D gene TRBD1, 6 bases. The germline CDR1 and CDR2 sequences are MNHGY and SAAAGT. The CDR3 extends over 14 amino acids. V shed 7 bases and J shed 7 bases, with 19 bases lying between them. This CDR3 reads CASIEFAEQGEAFF. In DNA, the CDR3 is TGTGCCAGCATAGAATTTGCTGAACAGGGTGAAGCTTTCTTT.

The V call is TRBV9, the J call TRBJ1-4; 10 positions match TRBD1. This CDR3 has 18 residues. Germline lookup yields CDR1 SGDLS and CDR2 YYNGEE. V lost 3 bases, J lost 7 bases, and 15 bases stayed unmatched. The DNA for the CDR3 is TGTGCCAGCAGCGCCCCCGGGACAGGGGAAGGTCTAGGTGAAAAACTGTTTTTT. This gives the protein CASSAPGTGEGLGEKLFF.

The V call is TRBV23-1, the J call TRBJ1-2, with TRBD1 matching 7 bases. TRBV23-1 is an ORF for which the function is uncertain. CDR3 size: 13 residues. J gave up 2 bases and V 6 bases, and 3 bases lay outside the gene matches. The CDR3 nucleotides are TGCGCCAGCAGCTTGACAGGGAACTATGGCTACACCTTC. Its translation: CASSLTGNYGYTF.

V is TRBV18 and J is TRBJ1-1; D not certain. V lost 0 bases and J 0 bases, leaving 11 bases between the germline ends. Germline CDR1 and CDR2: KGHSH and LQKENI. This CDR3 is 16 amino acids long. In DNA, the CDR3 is TGTGCCAGCTCACCACCGAGCGGAACCATGAACACTGAAGCTTTCTTT. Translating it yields CASSPPSGTMNTEAFF.

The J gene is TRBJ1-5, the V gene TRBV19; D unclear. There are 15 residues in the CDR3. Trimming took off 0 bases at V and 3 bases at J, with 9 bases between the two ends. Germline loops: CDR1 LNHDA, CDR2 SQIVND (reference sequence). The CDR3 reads CASSIEGPINQPQHF. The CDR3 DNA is TGTGCCAGTAGTATAGAAGGGCCGATCAATCAGCCCCAGCATTTT.

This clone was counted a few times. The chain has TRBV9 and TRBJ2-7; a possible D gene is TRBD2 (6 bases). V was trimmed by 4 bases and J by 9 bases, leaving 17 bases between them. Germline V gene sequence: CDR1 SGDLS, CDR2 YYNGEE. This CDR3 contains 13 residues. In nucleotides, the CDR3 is TGTGCCAGCAGCCCGCGGGGTGTTTCGAGGCAGTACTTC. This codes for CASSPRGVSRQYF. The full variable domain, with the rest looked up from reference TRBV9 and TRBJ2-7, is DSGVTQTPKHLITATGQRVTLRCSPRSGDLSVYWYQQSLDQGLQFLIQYYNGEERAKGNILERFSAQQFPDLHSELNLSSLELGDSALYFCASSPRGVSRQYFGPGTRLTVT.

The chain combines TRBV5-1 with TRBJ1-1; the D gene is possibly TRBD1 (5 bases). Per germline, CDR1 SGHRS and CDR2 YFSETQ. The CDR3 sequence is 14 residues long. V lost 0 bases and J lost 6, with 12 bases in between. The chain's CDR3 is CASSLGSVGAEAFF. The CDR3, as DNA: TGCGCCAGCAGCTTGGGATCTGTAGGGGCTGAAGCTTTCTTT. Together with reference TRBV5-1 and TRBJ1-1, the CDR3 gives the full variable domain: KAGVTQTPRYLIKTRGQQVTLSCSPISGHRSVSWYQQTPGQGLQFLFEYFSETQRNKGNFPGRFSGRQFSNSRSEMNVSTLELGDSALYLCASSLGSVGAEAFFGQGTRLTVV.

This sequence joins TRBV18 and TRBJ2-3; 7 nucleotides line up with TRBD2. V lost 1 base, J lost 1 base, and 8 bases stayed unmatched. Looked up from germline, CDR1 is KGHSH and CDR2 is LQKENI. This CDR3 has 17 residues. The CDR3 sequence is CASSPLGGGSGTDTQYF. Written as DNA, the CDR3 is TGTGCCAGCTCACCACTCGGTGGCGGGAGCGGCACAGATACGCAGTATTTT.

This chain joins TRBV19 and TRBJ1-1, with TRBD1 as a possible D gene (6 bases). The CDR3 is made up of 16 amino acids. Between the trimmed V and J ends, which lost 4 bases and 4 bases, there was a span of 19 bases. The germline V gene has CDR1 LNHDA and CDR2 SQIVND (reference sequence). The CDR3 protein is CASSTSRGRVITEAFF. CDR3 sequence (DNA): TGTGCCAGTAGTACCTCCAGGGGAAGGGTAATCACTGAAGCTTTCTTT.

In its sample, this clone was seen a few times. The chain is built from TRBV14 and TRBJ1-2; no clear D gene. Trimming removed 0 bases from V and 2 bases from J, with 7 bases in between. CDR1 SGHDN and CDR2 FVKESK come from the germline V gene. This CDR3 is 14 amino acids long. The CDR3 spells CASSQDAGNYGYTF. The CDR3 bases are TGTGCCAGCAGCCAAGATGCCGGGAACTATGGCTACACCTTC.

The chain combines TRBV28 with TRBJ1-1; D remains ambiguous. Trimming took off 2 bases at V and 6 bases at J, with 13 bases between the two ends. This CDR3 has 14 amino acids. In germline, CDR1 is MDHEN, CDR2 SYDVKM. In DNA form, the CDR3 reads TGTGCCAGCAGTTTAGTAGTTGGGAGATCTGAAGCTTTCTTT. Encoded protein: CASSLVVGRSEAFF.

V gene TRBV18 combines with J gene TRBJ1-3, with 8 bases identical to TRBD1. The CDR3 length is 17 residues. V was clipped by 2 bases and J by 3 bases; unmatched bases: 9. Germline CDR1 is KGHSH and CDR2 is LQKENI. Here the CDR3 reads CASSPDRTGRDGNTIYF. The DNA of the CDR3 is TGTGCCAGCTCACCAGACCGGACAGGGCGGGATGGAAACACCATATATTTT.

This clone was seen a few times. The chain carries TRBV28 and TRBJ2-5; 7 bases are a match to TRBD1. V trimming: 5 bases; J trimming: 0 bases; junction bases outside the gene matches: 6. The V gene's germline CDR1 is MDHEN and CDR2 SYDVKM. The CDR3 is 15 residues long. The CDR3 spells CASSGLTGYQETQYF. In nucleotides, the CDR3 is TGTGCCAGCAGTGGCCTGACAGGGTACCAAGAGACCCAGTACTTC. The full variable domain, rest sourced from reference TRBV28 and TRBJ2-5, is DVKVTQSSRYLVKRTGEKVFLECVQDMDHENMFWYRQDPGLGLRLIYFSYDVKMKEKGDIPEGYSVSREKKERFSLILESASTNQTSMYLCASSGLTGYQETQYFGPGTRLLVL.

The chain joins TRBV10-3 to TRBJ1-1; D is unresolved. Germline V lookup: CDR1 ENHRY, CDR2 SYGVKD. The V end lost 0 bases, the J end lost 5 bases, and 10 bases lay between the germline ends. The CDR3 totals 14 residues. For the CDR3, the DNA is TGTGCCATCAGTGAGTCGGATCCCGGGACTGAAGCTTTCTTT. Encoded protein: CAISESDPGTEAFF.

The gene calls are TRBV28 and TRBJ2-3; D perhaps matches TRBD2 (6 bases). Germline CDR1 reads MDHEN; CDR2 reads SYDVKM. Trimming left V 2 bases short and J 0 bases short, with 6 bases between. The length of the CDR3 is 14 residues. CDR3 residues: CASSLAGSTDTQYF. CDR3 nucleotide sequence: TGTGCCAGCAGTTTAGCGGGGAGCACAGATACGCAGTATTTT. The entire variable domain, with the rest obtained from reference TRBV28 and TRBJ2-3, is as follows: DVKVTQSSRYLVKRTGEKVFLECVQDMDHENMFWYRQDPGLGLRLIYFSYDVKMKEKGDIPEGYSVSREKKERFSLILESASTNQTSMYLCASSLAGSTDTQYFGPGTRLTVL.

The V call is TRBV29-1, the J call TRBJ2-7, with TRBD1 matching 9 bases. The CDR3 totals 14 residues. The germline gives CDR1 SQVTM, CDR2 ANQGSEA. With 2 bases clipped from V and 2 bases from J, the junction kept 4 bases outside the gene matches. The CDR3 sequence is CSVERGQGTYEQYF. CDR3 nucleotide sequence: TGCAGCGTTGAAAGGGGACAGGGTACCTACGAGCAGTACTTC.

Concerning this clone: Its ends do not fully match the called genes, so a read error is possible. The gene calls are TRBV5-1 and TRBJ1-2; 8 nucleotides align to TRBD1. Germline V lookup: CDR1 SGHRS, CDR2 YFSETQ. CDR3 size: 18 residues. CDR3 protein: CASSPTSQGARYLYGYTF. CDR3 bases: TGCGCTAGCAGCCCCACTAGTCAGGGGGCGCGGTATCTGTATGGCTACACCTTC.